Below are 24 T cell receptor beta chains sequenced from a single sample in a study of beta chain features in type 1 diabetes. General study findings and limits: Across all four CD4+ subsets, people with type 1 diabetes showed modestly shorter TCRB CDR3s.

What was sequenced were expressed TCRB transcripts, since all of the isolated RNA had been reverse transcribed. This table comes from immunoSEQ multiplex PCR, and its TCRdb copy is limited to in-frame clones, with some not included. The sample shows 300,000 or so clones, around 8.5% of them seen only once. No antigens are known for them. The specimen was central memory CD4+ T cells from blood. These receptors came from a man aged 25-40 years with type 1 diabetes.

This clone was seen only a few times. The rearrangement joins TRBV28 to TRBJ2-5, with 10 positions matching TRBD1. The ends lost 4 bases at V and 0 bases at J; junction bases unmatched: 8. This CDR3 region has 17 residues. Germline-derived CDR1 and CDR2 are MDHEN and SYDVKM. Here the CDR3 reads CASSSPWGTGDQETQYF. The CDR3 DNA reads TGTGCCAGCAGTTCGCCCTGGGGGACAGGGGACCAAGAGACCCAGTACTTC.

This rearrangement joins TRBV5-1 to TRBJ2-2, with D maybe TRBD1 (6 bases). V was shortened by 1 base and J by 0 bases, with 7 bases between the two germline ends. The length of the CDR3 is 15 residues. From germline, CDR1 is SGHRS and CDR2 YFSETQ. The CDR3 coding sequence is TGCGCCAGCAGCTTGTGGACAGCGAACACCGGGGAGCTGTTTTTT. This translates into CASSLWTANTGELFF.

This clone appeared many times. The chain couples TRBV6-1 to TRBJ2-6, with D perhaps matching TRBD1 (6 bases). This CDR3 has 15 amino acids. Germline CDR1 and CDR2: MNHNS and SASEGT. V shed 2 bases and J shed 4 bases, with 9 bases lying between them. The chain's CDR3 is CASSETGFGANVLTF. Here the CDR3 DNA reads TGTGCCAGCAGTGAAACAGGGTTCGGGGCCAACGTCCTGACTTTC.

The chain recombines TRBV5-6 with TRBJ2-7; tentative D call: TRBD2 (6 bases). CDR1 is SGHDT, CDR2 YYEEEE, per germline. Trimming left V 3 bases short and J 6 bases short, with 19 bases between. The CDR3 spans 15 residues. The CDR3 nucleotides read TGTGCCAGCAGCTCACATACTGGCGGGGCCTCCGAGCAGTACTTC. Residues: CASSSHTGGASEQYF.

The CDR3 region has the DNA TGTGCCAGCGAAGCAGACTATGGCTACACCTTC. Translation: CASEADYGYTF. This chain joins TRBV28 and TRBJ1-2; no reliable D call. The CDR3 extends over 11 amino acids. Looked up from germline, CDR1 is MDHEN and CDR2 is SYDVKM. V shed 8 bases and J shed 3 bases, with 7 bases lying between them.

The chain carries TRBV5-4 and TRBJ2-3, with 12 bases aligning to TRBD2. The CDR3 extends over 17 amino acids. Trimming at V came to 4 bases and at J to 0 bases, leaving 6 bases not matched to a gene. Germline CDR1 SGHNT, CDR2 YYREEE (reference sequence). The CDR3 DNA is TGTGCCAGCAGCCCCCGACTAGCGGGGGCTAGCACAGATACGCAGTATTTT. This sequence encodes CASSPRLAGASTDTQYF.

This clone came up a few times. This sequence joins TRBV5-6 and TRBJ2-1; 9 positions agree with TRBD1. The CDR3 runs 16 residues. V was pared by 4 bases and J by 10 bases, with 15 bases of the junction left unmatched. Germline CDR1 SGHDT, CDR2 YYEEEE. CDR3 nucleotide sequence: TGTGCCAGCAGCCGTCGTGGGGGACAGGGATCTGGGGAGCAGTTCTTC. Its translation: CASSRRGGQGSGEQFF.

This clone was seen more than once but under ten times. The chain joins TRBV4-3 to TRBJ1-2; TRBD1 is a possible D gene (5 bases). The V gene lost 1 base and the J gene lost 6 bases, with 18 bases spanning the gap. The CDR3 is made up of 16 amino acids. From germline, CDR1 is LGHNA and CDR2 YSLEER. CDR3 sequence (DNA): TGCGCCAGCAGCCAAGGATGGGCAGGGCTGAGCAATGGCTACACCTTC. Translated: CASSQGWAGLSNGYTF.

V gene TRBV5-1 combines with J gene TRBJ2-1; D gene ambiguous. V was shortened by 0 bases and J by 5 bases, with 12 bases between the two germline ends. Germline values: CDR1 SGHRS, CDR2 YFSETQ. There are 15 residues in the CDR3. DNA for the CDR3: TGCGCCAGCAGCTTGGTATCCACCTTTAACAATGAGCAGTTCTTC. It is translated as CASSLVSTFNNEQFF.

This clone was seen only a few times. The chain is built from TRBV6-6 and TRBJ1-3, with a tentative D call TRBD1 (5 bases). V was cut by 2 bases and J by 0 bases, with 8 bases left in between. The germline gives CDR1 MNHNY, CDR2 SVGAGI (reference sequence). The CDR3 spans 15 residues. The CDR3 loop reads CASSYGGDSGNTIYF. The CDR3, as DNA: TGTGCCAGCAGTTACGGAGGGGACTCTGGAAACACCATATATTTT.

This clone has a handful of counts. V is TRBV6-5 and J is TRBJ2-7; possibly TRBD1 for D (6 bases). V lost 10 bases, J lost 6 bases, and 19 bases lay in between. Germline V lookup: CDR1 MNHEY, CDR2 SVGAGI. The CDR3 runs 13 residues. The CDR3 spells CATKITGPPEQYF. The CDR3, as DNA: TGTGCCACTAAGATCACAGGGCCCCCCGAGCAGTACTTC.

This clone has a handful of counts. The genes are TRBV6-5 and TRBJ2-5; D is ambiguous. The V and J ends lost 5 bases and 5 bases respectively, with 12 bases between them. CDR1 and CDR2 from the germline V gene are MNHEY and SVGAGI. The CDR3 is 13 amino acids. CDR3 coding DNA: TGTGCCAGCAGTCCGGTCGGGCGGGAGACCCAGTACTTC. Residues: CASSPVGRETQYF.

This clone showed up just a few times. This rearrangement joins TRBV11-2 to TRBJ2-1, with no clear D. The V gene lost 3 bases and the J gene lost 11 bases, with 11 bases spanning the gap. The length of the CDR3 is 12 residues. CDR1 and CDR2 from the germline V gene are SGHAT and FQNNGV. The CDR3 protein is CASSFMSRKQFF. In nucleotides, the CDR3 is TGTGCCAGCAGCTTCATGAGTAGAAAGCAGTTCTTC.

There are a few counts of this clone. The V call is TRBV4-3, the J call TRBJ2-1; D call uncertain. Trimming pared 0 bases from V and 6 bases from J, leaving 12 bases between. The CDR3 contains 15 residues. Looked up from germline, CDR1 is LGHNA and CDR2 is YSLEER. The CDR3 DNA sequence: TGCGCCAGCAGCCAAGATTGGCGAGCCACCAATGAGCAGTTCTTC. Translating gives CASSQDWRATNEQFF.

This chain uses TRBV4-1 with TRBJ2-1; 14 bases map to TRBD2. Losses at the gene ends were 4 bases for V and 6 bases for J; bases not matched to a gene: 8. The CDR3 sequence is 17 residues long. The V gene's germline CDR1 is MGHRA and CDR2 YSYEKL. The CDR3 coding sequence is TGCGCCAGCAGCCCCGCGGGGACTAGCGGGGGATTCAATGAGCAGTTCTTC. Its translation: CASSPAGTSGGFNEQFF.

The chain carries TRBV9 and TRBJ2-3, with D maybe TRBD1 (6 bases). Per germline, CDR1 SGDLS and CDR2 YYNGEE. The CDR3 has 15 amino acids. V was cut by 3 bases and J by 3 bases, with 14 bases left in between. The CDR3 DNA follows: TGTGCCAGCAGCGCTACAGGGCGCAGGACAGATACGCAGTATTTT. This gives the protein CASSATGRRTDTQYF.

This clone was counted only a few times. The chain's CDR3 is CSVGTGNGNTIYF. For the CDR3, the DNA is TGCAGCGTTGGGACAGGGAATGGAAACACCATATATTTT. The chain couples TRBV29-1 to TRBJ1-3; 8 bases agree with TRBD1. V shed 4 bases and J 3 bases; nucleotides not matched to a gene: 2. The germline V gene has CDR1 SQVTM and CDR2 ANQGSEA. The CDR3 totals 13 residues. The full variable domain, rest sourced from reference TRBV29-1 and TRBJ1-3, is SAVISQKPSRDICQRGTSLTIQCQVDSQVTMMFWYRQQPGQSLTLIATANQGSEATYESGFVIDKFPISRPNLTFSTLTVSNMSPEDSSIYLCSVGTGNGNTIYFGEGSWLTVV.

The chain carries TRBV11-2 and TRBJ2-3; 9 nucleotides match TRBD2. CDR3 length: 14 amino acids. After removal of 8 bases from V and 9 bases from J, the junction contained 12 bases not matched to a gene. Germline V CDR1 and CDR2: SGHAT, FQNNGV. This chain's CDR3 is CASSAGGGLMTQYF. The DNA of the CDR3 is TGTGCCAGCTCCGCGGGAGGGGGCCTGATGACGCAGTATTTT.

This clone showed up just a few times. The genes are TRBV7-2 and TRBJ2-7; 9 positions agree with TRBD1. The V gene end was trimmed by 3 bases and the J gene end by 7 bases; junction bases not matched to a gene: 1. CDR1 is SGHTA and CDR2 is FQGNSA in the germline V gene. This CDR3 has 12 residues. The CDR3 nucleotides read TGTGCCAGCAGCTTGACAGGGGGTGAGCAGTACTTC. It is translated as CASSLTGGEQYF.

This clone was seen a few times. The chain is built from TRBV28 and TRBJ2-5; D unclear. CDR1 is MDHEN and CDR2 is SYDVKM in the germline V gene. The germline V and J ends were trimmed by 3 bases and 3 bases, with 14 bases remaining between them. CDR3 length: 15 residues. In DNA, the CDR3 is TGTGCCAGCAGTTTGTCGTCCTTCGGCAAAGAGACCCAGTACTTC. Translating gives CASSLSSFGKETQYF.

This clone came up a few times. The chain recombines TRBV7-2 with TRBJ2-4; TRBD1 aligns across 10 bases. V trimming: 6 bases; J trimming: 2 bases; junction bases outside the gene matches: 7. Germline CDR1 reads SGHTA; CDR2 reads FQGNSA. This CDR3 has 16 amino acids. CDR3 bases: TGTGCCAGCAGTCGACAGGGGGCAGGATCCAAAAACATTCAGTACTTC. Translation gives CASSRQGAGSKNIQYF.

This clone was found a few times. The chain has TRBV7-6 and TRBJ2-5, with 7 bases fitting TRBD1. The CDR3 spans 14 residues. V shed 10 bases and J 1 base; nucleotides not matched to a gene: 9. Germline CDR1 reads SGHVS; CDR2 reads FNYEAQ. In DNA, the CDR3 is TGTGCCACCACACAGGGGCCGACCCAAGAGACCCAGTACTTC. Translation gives CATTQGPTQETQYF.

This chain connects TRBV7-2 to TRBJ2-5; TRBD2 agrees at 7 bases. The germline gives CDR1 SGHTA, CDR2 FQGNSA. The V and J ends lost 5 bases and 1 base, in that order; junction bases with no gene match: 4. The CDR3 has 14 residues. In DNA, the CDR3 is TGTGCCAGCAGCCTTAGCGGGTTCCAAGAGACCCAGTACTTC. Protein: CASSLSGFQETQYF.

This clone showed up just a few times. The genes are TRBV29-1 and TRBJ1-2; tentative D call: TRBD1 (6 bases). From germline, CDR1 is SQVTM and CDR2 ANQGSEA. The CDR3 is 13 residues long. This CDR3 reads CSGFQGNQNGYTF. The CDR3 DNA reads TGCAGTGGATTTCAGGGGAATCAGAATGGCTACACCTTC.